The T cell receptor beta chain under discussion was sequenced for a study of human T cells and chemical hapten exposure. Unique molecular identifiers were attached to individual cDNA molecules during library preparation. TCRdb independently ran MiXCR on the RACE reads; one entry per CDR3 protein. The sample carries tens of thousands of distinct CDR3 sequences, around 10% recorded once. Study-level results: Alopecia affected the donors, so their immune response may differ from healthy people's. Against controls, expanded TCRs gave rise to significantly more large CDR3 similarity clusters.

As to time point: pre-sensitization, week 0. Treatment defined: therapeutic diphenylcyclopropenone sensitization with weekly scalp DPC. Every donor had alopecia and was 18 to 70 years old; all were suitable for DPC. In the case of this clonotype: What it recognizes is unknown.

The germline gives CDR1 SGHDT, CDR2 YYEEEE. CDR3 length equals 17 residues. V was shortened by 3 bases and J by 3 bases, with 20 bases between the two germline ends. This clonotype originated in a man aged 35 to 55 with alopecia areata. Some clones in this sample may be carry-over from other donors' samples. Sequences were derived from whole blood, sampled in connection with sensitization to the hapten diphenylcyclopropenone (DPC). The J gene is TRBJ2-3, the V gene TRBV5-6; D perhaps matches TRBD1 (5 bases). The DNA for the CDR3 is TGTGCCAGCAGCTCCGACACAGGTGATCGGTTTACAGATACGCAGTATTTT. Translated: CASSSDTGDRFTDTQYF.